A selection of T cell receptor beta chains follows, all from one sample in a study of shared clonotypes between healthy human individuals. The method was immunoSEQ multiplex PCR; TCRdb's version includes in-frame clones alone and lacks a portion of them. The data hold some 500,000 clones, with more than 95% observed a single time. The sequencing sample was made of naive CD4+ T cells sorted from blood. The receptors stem from a woman between 25 and 40 years old in good health. Both conserved end residues are part of each CDR3. D genes are given only for firm matches. Size is stated for part of the rows, as once, few or many counts, or as a class when the clone is expanded.

d_call j_call clone_size v_call cdr3_nt cdr3_aa
. TRBJ2-7 . TRBV6-5 TGTGCCAGCAGTTACTCGCAGGGCTCCTACGAGCAGTACTTC CASSYSQGSYEQYF
. TRBJ2-7 . TRBV5-1 TGCGCCAGCAGTGGTCAGGGCTACGAGCAGTACTTC CASSGQGYEQYF
. TRBJ1-2 . TRBV5-1 TGCGCCAGCAGCTCCCTGCAGGCCTATGGCTACACCTTC CASSSLQAYGYTF
TRBD2 TRBJ2-1 . TRBV7-3 TGTGCCAGCAGCCGAGCGGGAGCCTACAATGAGCAGTTCTTC CASSRAGAYNEQFF
. TRBJ2-2 . TRBV11-2 TGTGCCAGCAGCGACGGCGGAAAGAACACCGGGGAGCTGTTTTTT CASSDGGKNTGELFF
TRBD1 TRBJ2-3 . TRBV5-1 TGCGCCAGCAGCTCCGACAGGGGCACAGATACGCAGTATTTT CASSSDRGTDTQYF
. TRBJ2-7 . TRBV27 TGTGCCAGCAGGGTCCATAGCGGTTACGAGCAGTACTTC CASRVHSGYEQYF
. TRBJ2-1 . TRBV2 TGTGCCAGCAGTGACGCCCGGGCAGCAGCCTGGGATGAGCAGTTCTTC CASSDARAAAWDEQFF
TRBD1 TRBJ2-7 . TRBV2 TGTGCCAGCAGTCCAGACAGGGGGTCCCCCTACGAGCAGTACTTC CASSPDRGSPYEQYF
. TRBJ2-3 . TRBV7-3 TGTGCCAGCAGCTTAGGGGGAATGGGGACAGATACGCAGTATTTT CASSLGGMGTDTQYF
. TRBJ2-5 once TRBV27 TGTGCCAGCACCGTTACAGGTGGAGAGACCCAGTACTTC CASTVTGGETQYF
. TRBJ2-2 . TRBV11-1 TGTGCCAGCAGCCTAAGGTCAGACTCAACAACCGGGGAGCTGTTTTTT CASSLRSDSTTGELFF
TRBD2 TRBJ2-7 . TRBV25-1 TGTGCCAGCAGTGAGGTTGCTGCGGGAGGTTCCTACGAGCAGTACTTC CASSEVAAGGSYEQYF
TRBD2 TRBJ2-2 . TRBV6-4 TGTGCCAGCAGTGAAACTAGCGTCTACACCGGGGAGCTGTTTTTT CASSETSVYTGELFF
. TRBJ1-2 . TRBV19 TGTGCCAGTAGTCTCGCCGGGACGGTGAGACCCATCTATGGCTACACCTTC CASSLAGTVRPIYGYTF
. TRBJ1-2 . TRBV5-8 TGTGCCAGCAGTTTTACCGGGACCTCGGGGAGCTATGGCTACACCTTC CASSFTGTSGSYGYTF
. TRBJ2-7 . TRBV20-1 TGCAGTGCTAGAGTCTTGTACGAGCAGTACTTC CSARVLYEQYF
. TRBJ1-2 . TRBV28 TGTGCCAGCGGACATGGGGGCTATGGCTACACCTTC CASGHGGYGYTF
. TRBJ1-1 once TRBV2 TGTGCCAGCAGTGAATGGGGGACACCGAACACTGAAGCTTTCTTT CASSEWGTPNTEAFF
. TRBJ2-3 . TRBV6-6 TGTGCCAGCAGTGCGAGCCCGGATACGCAGTATTTT CASSASPDTQYF
TRBD1 TRBJ1-1 . TRBV5-1 TGCGCCAGCAGCAGTCGGACAGGGGGAAATATCAACACTGAAGCTTTCTTT CASSSRTGGNINTEAFF
. TRBJ1-5 . TRBV28 TGTGCCAGCAGGAAATACAGAACGGACGGCCCATGGCAGCCCCAGCATTTT CASRKYRTDGPWQPQHF
TRBD2 TRBJ2-7 . TRBV18 TGTGCCAGCTCACCCACACTAGCGGGAGCCGCGGTCTACGAGCAGTACTTC CASSPTLAGAAVYEQYF
. TRBJ2-7 . TRBV4-1 TGCGCCAGCAGCCAAGTTCTAGGGGGGCGTAGCTCCTACGAGCAGTACTTC CASSQVLGGRSSYEQYF
TRBD1 TRBJ1-4 . TRBV11-2 TGTGCCAGCAGCTTCCAGGGGGCACTCGGTGAAAAACTGTTTTTT CASSFQGALGEKLFF
. TRBJ2-7 . TRBV6-6 TGTGCCAGCAGTCAGCCCGAGGGATACGAGCAGTACTTC CASSQPEGYEQYF
. TRBJ2-3 . TRBV27 TGTGCCAGCAGTTTGTGCCACACCTGCAACACAGATACGCAGTATTTT CASSLCHTCNTDTQYF
. TRBJ2-3 . TRBV5-8 TGTGCCAGCAGCAAGGGCGGGCCATTCAACACAGATACGCAGTATTTT CASSKGGPFNTDTQYF
. TRBJ2-7 . TRBV4-1 TGCGCCAGCAGCCAAGGATTGCGGGCCTACGAGCAGTACTTC CASSQGLRAYEQYF
TRBD2 TRBJ2-7 . TRBV15 TGTGCCACCAGCAGAGGCTTCCCGACTAGCGGGAGTGGTGAGCAGTACTTC CATSRGFPTSGSGEQYF
TRBD2 TRBJ2-7 . TRBV19 TGTGCCAGTAGTATTCAAGCGGGAGCCCTTTACGAGCAGTACTTC CASSIQAGALYEQYF
TRBD1 TRBJ1-5 . TRBV6-1 TGTGCCAGCAGTGCCGAGGGGGCACCCACTCAGCCCCAGCATTTT CASSAEGAPTQPQHF
. TRBJ1-1 . TRBV5-1 TGCGCCAGCAGCTTGGAGGTGGGAGGAGGGTCCCCTTCAGCTTTCTTT CASSLEVGGGSPSAFF
. TRBJ1-3 . TRBV4-1 TGCGCCAGCAGCCAAGATTGGGGGTACTCTGGAAACACCATATATTTT CASSQDWGYSGNTIYF
TRBD2 TRBJ2-1 . TRBV28 TGTGCCAGCAGGGTTAGCGGGAGCTCCTACAATGAGCAGTTCTTC CASRVSGSSYNEQFF
. TRBJ2-7 . TRBV5-1 TGCGCCAGCAGCTTGGTTGTTTCTCCCTACGAGCAGTACTTC CASSLVVSPYEQYF
TRBD1 TRBJ2-3 . TRBV6-5 TGTGCCAGCAGTCGACAGGGAAAGGGCACAGATACGCAGTATTTT CASSRQGKGTDTQYF
. TRBJ2-6 . TRBV19 TGTGCCAGTAGTGTAGAAGTGGGCTCTGGGGCCAACGTCCTGACTTTC CASSVEVGSGANVLTF